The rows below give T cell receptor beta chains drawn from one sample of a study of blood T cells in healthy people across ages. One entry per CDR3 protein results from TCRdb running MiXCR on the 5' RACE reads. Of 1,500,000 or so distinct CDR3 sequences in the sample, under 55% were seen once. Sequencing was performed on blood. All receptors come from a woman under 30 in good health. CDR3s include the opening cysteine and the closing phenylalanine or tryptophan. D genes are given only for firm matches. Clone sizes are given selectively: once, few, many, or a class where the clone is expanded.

CDR3: CASSESRWDTEAFF
DNA: TGTGCCAGCAGTGAAAGCCGTTGGGACACTGAAGCTTTCTTT
V: TRBV25-1
J: TRBJ1-1
D: -
size: -

CDR3: CASSPGQGVGEQFF
DNA: TGTGCTAGCAGCCCGGGACAGGGGGTGGGTGAGCAGTTCTTC
V: TRBV7-7
J: TRBJ2-1
D: TRBD1
size: -

CDR3: CASGSEGTQYF
DNA: TGTGCTAGTGGATCAGAAGGGACCCAGTACTTC
V: TRBV12-5
J: TRBJ2-5
D: -
size: -

CDR3: CASSEALKGRGQPQHF
DNA: TGTGCCAGCAGTGAAGCGCTTAAGGGGCGAGGACAGCCCCAGCATTTT
V: TRBV2
J: TRBJ1-5
D: -
size: -

CDR3: CASSVVLAGGNEQFF
DNA: TGTGCCAGCAGCGTAGTACTAGCGGGAGGAAATGAGCAGTTCTTC
V: TRBV9
J: TRBJ2-1
D: TRBD2
size: few

CDR3: CASSQEGGLARHNEQFF
DNA: TGCGCCAGCAGCCAAGAAGGCGGACTAGCGAGACACAATGAGCAGTTCTTC
V: TRBV4-3
J: TRBJ2-1
D: TRBD2
size: -

CDR3: CASGRLGRADTQYF
DNA: TGTGCCAGCGGGAGACTAGGAAGGGCAGATACGCAGTATTTT
V: TRBV2
J: TRBJ2-3
D: -
size: -

CDR3: CASSFRLAASYNEQFF
DNA: TGTGCCAGCAGCTTCAGACTAGCAGCCTCCTACAATGAGCAGTTCTTC
V: TRBV7-9
J: TRBJ2-1
D: TRBD2
size: -

CDR3: CSATYDGNQETQYF
DNA: TGCAGTGCTACCTATGACGGTAACCAAGAGACCCAGTACTTC
V: TRBV20-1
J: TRBJ2-5
D: -
size: many

CDR3: CASSAWTSGGQETQYF
DNA: TGTGCCAGCAGCGCCTGGACTAGCGGGGGGCAAGAGACCCAGTACTTC
V: TRBV7-2
J: TRBJ2-5
D: TRBD2
size: -

CDR3: CASSDSWRADTDTQYF
DNA: TGTGCCAGCAGTGACTCTTGGCGGGCAGACACAGATACGCAGTATTTT
V: TRBV28
J: TRBJ2-3
D: -
size: -

CDR3: CASSSQEPQHF
DNA: TGTGCCAGCAGCTCTCAGGAGCCCCAGCATTTT
V: TRBV7-9
J: TRBJ1-5
D: -
size: -